Sequencing of this T cell receptor beta chain was carried out in a study of vaccination and CD4 T cells after COVID-19. Study-wide background: Convalescent persons amounted to six males plus four females, two of whom were Hispanic. From HCoV-229E, HCoV-OC43, HCoV-NL63 and SARS-CoV-2, overlapping spike peptides were used to stimulate the cells.

Trimming took off 5 bases at V and 8 bases at J, with 9 bases between the two ends. This CDR3 comprises 10 residues. The germline CDR1 and CDR2 sequences are SQVTM and ANQGSEA. Specified treatment: 10-day PBMC culture with coronavirus spike peptide pools or control peptides (ViraFEST assay). Samples of CD4+ T cells were obtained from the unexposed donor before the COVID-19 pandemic (2011-2018). T cells were expanded with peptide pools, and expanded clonotypes were identified by TCR sequencing. General study results and limits: Spike mono-reactivity was shown by 304 of 307 vaccine-specific clones in convalescent patients.

Remarks on this clonotype: Its antigen is still unknown.

The assay that was used to sequence DNA from cultured CD4+ T cells was the Oncomine TCR Beta short-read assay. TCRdb re-derived calls from the PCR reads in MiXCR, one entry per CDR3 protein. The table shows around 6,800 distinct CDR3 sequences, with 41% occurring only once. The receptor comes from a human donor in good health. Sequenced material: CD4+ T cells from blood, cultured in vitro. This rearrangement joins TRBV29-1 to TRBJ1-2; no definite D call. CDR3: CSVRTAGYTF. The DNA of the CDR3 is TGCAGCGTTCGGACGGCCGGCTACACCTTC.